This T cell receptor beta chain originates from a study of T cell changes during pregnancy in multiple sclerosis. Germline values: CDR1 SGHAT, CDR2 FQNNGV. The V gene end was trimmed by 5 bases and the J gene end by 4 bases; junction bases not matched to a gene: 10. The CDR3 runs to 17 residues. Assay used: immunoSEQ multiplex PCR; TCRdb lists only in-frame clones, some missing. This table has some 80,000 clones, around 90% appearing once. The sequence was collected from a female donor with multiple sclerosis, enrolled in a pregnancy study. Sequenced here: peripheral blood, sampled before pregnancy. The chain joins TRBV11-2 to TRBJ1-4, with 10 nucleotides matching TRBD1. The CDR3 DNA is TGTGCCAGCAGCGCCTGGGACAGGGGCGCTGGTAATGAAAAACTGTTTTTT. Amino acids: CASSAWDRGAGNEKLFF.